The clone carrying this T cell receptor (beta chain) showed up just a few times. The sample belongs to a study of blood T cell repertoires in COVID-19. Study at large: Specimens from acute and convalescent COVID-19 originated in the United States, Italy and Spain.

Looked up from germline, CDR1 is LGHNA and CDR2 is YSLEER. This CDR3 comprises 13 residues. Trimming removed 1 base from V and 8 bases from J, with 11 bases in between. The repertoire was sequenced with immunoSEQ multiplex PCR; TCRdb's copy has only in-frame clones and lacks some. This table has about 170,000 clones, around nine tenths appearing once. Sequencing used peripheral blood. V is TRBV4-3 and J is TRBJ1-2; D may be TRBD1 (5 bases). This TCR came from a man aged 65 to 79 with acute or convalescent COVID-19. The CDR3 region has the DNA TGCGCCAGCAGCCAAGGTCAGGGAATCGGCTACACCTTC. It encodes CASSQGQGIGYTF.